This TCR beta chain was captured by sequencing in a study of cytomegalovirus exposure and HLA in healthy donors. Study as a whole: Ancestry clustering placed about 80% of several hundred genotyped donors in the Caucasian-associated cluster.

The germline V gene has CDR1 MGHRA and CDR2 YSYEKL. Trimming cost V 1 base and J 3 bases; bases outside gene matches: 5. The CDR3 length is 15 residues. Healthy bone marrow donors made up the donor group. About this clone itself: Its antigen is unidentified.

With 60 Vbeta and 13 Jbeta primers, the PCR was carried out. TCRdb's table, derived via immunoSEQ multiplex PCR, lists solely in-frame clones and lacks some. The sample lists fewer than 200,000 clones, roughly 87% seen once, with over 1.5% in the top ten. Whole-study findings and limits: Among TCR beta chains, those listed as cytomegalovirus-associated numbered more than 150. TCR sequences were mostly rare, though some public TCRs occurred in many donors.

This chain joins TRBV4-1 and TRBJ2-5; 7 bases agree with TRBD2. The sequence came from a man aged 50 or older in good health and CMV-seronegative. The sequenced sample consisted of PBMCs. For the CDR3, the DNA is TGCGCCAGCAGCCAAGTAGGCCTAGCGGAAGAGACCCAGTACTTC. Translation: CASSQVGLAEETQYF.